The next 3 T cell receptor beta chains were all read from a single sample in a study of T cell responses to AZD1222 COVID-19 vaccine (dated by TCRdb to 2020 to 2023). The time point label of this sample denotes: about 28 days (+/-7) after the second vaccine dose. Library creation used the immunoSEQ multiplex PCR assay. This immuneACCESS table, as held by TCRdb, lists in-frame sequences with V and J called but not all clones. Of the missing ones, under half trace to an unresolved V gene in checked studies; the others have no known cause. For this sample the table gives over 110,000 clones, of which 92% were detected only once. The leading ten clones occupy about a tenth of the sample. The sample here was peripheral blood, taken 28 days after the second AZD1222 dose. The receptors stem from an adult who received the AZD1222 COVID-19 vaccine.

The CDR3 nucleotides are TGTGCCAGCAGCCCTAAAGTGGCTGGGGCCAACGTCCTGACTTTC. Its translation: CASSPKVAGANVLTF. This chain links TRBV7-3 with TRBJ2-6; the D is unclear. Germline V lookup: CDR1 SGHTA, CDR2 FQGTGA. The CDR3 extends over 15 amino acids. The V end lost 5 bases, the J end lost 2 bases, and 10 bases lay between the germline ends.

This chain uses TRBV25-1 with TRBJ1-1; unclear D gene. V gave up 5 bases and J gave up 1 base, with 8 bases separating them. The CDR3 contains 13 residues. Germline assignment: CDR1 MGHDK and CDR2 SYGVNS. The CDR3 spells CASSHPQNTEAFF. The CDR3, as DNA: TGTGCCAGCAGTCACCCTCAGAACACTGAAGCTTTCTTT. The full variable domain, completed using reference TRBV25-1 and TRBJ1-1, is EADIYQTPRYLVIGTGKKITLECSQTMGHDKMYWYQQDPGMELHLIHYSYGVNSTEKGDLSSESTVSRIRTEHFPLTLESARPSHTSQYLCASSHPQNTEAFFGQGTRLTVV.

The chain couples TRBV19 to TRBJ2-1; 8 nucleotides line up with TRBD1. J gave up 6 bases and V 3 bases, and 7 bases lay outside the gene matches. Germline V gene lookup returns CDR1 LNHDA and CDR2 SQIVND (reference sequence). This CDR3 is 15 amino acids long. The CDR3: CASSIGQGAGNEQFF. The CDR3 DNA is TGTGCCAGTAGTATTGGGCAGGGGGCGGGCAATGAGCAGTTCTTC.